A selection of T cell receptor beta chains follows, all from one sample in a study of beta chain features in type 1 diabetes. Assay: immunoSEQ multiplex PCR; the TCRdb copy retains only in-frame clones and omits some. The table records hundreds of thousands of clones, about 12% of them present only once. Sequencing used naive CD4+ T cells from blood. The receptors stem from a woman in her late teens or twenties with type 1 diabetes. The CDR3 runs from the conserved cysteine through the conserved F or W. The D gene is left open where the match is weak. Expanded clones are given a class, and other clones once, few, many or no size at all.

>.|TRBV25-1|.|TRBJ2-7
TGTGCCAGAGACTTCTACGAGCAGTACTTC
CARDFYEQYF
>TRBD2|TRBV9|.|TRBJ2-3
TGTGCCAGCAGCGCCGGGCCGGGACTAGCGGGCACAGATACGCAGTATTTT
CASSAGPGLAGTDTQYF
>.|TRBV28|.|TRBJ2-7
TGTGCCAGCAGTTCCAATTTCGAGCAGTACTTC
CASSSNFEQYF
>.|TRBV18|.|TRBJ2-2
TGTGCCAGCTCACCCCGACAGGAGACCGGGGAGCTGTTTTTT
CASSPRQETGELFF
>TRBD1|TRBV28|few|TRBJ1-5
TGTGCCAGCAGACCTAGTAGAGGGACAGTGGGGCTTTTTCAGCCCCAGCATTTT
CASRPSRGTVGLFQPQHF
>TRBD1|TRBV5-1|.|TRBJ1-2
TGCGCCAGCAGCCCCGCTGACAGGGTACATGGCTACACCTTC
CASSPADRVHGYTF
>.|TRBV10-3|few|TRBJ2-7
TGTGCCATCAGTGAGTCGATGGAGCCGTGGAGGCAGTACTTC
CAISESMEPWRQYF
>.|TRBV9|few|TRBJ2-1
TGTGCCAGCAGCGCGAACTCCGACAATGAGCAGTTCTTC
CASSANSDNEQFF
>TRBD1|TRBV28|few|TRBJ1-1
TGTGCCAGCAGTTTATGGACTGACAGGGCTGAAGCTTTCTTT
CASSLWTDRAEAFF
>TRBD1|TRBV5-1|.|TRBJ2-5
TGCGCCAGTACGGGACAGGACCAAGAGACCCAGTACTTC
CASTGQDQETQYF
>.|TRBV25-1|few|TRBJ1-5
TGTGCCAGCAGTGGGGTACCGGGTAGCAATCAGCCCCAGCATTTT
CASSGVPGSNQPQHF
>.|TRBV7-9|few|TRBJ1-2
TGTGCCAGCAGTTTCGGGGCTAACTATGGCTACACCTTC
CASSFGANYGYTF
>.|TRBV5-1|few|TRBJ2-3
TGCGCCAGCAGCACGACAGCTAGCACAGATACGCAGTATTTT
CASSTTASTDTQYF
>.|TRBV9|few|TRBJ2-2
TGTGCCAGCAGCGTAGTTCCCACAGGGAACACCGGGGAGCTGTTTTTT
CASSVVPTGNTGELFF
>.|TRBV29-1|few|TRBJ1-5
TGCAGCGTTGAGTGGGGGCCCGGGCAGCCCCAGCATTTT
CSVEWGPGQPQHF
>TRBD1|TRBV4-2|.|TRBJ2-7
TGTGCCAGCAGCGAAGGGGACAGGGGGACTTACGAGCAGTACTTC
CASSEGDRGTYEQYF
>TRBD2|TRBV7-9|.|TRBJ2-2
TGTGCCAGCAGCTTTACTAGCGGGAACACCGGGGAGCTGTTTTTT
CASSFTSGNTGELFF
>.|TRBV2|.|TRBJ2-6
TGTGCCACCCCCCCTCGGGGGAGCCCGACTCGGGCCAACGTCCTGACTTTC
CATPPRGSPTRANVLTF
>.|TRBV20-1|.|TRBJ1-1
TGCAGTGCTACCGGGAACACTGAAGCTTTCTTT
CSATGNTEAFF